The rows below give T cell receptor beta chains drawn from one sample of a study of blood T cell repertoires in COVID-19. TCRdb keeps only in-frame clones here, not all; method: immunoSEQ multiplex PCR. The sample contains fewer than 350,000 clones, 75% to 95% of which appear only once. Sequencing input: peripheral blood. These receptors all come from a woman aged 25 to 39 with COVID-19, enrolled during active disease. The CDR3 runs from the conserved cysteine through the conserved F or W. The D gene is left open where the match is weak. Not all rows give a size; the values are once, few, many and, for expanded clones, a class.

cdr3_nt: TGTGCCAGCAGTGAACTTTCCTCCCCGAACACCGGGGAGCTGTTTTTT
cdr3_aa: CASSELSSPNTGELFF
j_call: TRBJ2-2
clone_size: once
v_call: TRBV6-1
d_call: -

cdr3_nt: TGCGCCAGCAGCTCCCGGACTAGCGGGACCTACGAGCAGTACTTC
cdr3_aa: CASSSRTSGTYEQYF
j_call: TRBJ2-7
clone_size: -
v_call: TRBV5-1
d_call: TRBD2

cdr3_nt: TGTGCCAGCAGTGGGGGCGGCAAGAACTATGGCTACACCTTC
cdr3_aa: CASSGGGKNYGYTF
j_call: TRBJ1-2
clone_size: -
v_call: TRBV6-1
d_call: -

cdr3_nt: TGTGCCAGCAGCTTCGACCCCGCAAGGACTAGCGGGAGCCCAGATACGCAGTATTTT
cdr3_aa: CASSFDPARTSGSPDTQYF
j_call: TRBJ2-3
clone_size: -
v_call: TRBV5-8
d_call: TRBD2

cdr3_nt: TGTGCCTCCTGGGACAGGGGTGGTGAGCAGTACTTC
cdr3_aa: CASWDRGGEQYF
j_call: TRBJ2-7
clone_size: -
v_call: TRBV28
d_call: TRBD1

cdr3_nt: TGTGCCAGTATCTTGACAGGGGGTTACACCGGGGAGCTGTTTTTT
cdr3_aa: CASILTGGYTGELFF
j_call: TRBJ2-2
clone_size: -
v_call: TRBV19
d_call: TRBD1

cdr3_nt: TGTGCCAGTAGTAACCCGGACAGGGCTGGCTACACCTTC
cdr3_aa: CASSNPDRAGYTF
j_call: TRBJ1-2
clone_size: -
v_call: TRBV19
d_call: TRBD1

cdr3_nt: TGTGCCAGCTCACCACCCTCCCCCAGGGTACATGGCTACACCTTC
cdr3_aa: CASSPPSPRVHGYTF
j_call: TRBJ1-2
clone_size: few
v_call: TRBV18
d_call: -

cdr3_nt: TGTGCCTGGAGTGTACGAGGGTATGAGCAGTTCTTC
cdr3_aa: CAWSVRGYEQFF
j_call: TRBJ2-1
clone_size: -
v_call: TRBV30
d_call: -

cdr3_nt: TGTGCCAGCAGTTTACATCAAGGACAGGGGGCGCGGTTTCAGCCCCAGCATTTT
cdr3_aa: CASSLHQGQGARFQPQHF
j_call: TRBJ1-5
clone_size: -
v_call: TRBV28
d_call: TRBD1

cdr3_nt: TGTGCCAGCGGTTCGGGACAGTTAGACGAGCAGTACTTC
cdr3_aa: CASGSGQLDEQYF
j_call: TRBJ2-7
clone_size: once
v_call: TRBV2
d_call: TRBD1